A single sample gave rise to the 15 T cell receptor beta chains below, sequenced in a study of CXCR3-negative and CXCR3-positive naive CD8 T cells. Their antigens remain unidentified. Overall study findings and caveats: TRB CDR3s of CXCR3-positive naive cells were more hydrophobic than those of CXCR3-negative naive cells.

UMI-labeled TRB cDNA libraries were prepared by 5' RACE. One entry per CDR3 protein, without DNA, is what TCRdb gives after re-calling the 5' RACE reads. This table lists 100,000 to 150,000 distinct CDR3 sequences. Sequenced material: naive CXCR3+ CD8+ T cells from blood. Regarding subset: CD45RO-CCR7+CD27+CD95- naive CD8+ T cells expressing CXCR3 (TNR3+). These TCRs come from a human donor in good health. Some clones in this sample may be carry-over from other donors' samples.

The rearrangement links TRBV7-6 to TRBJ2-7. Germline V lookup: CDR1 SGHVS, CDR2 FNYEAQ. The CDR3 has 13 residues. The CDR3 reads CASSWDIRQEQYF.

The CDR3 reads CASSVGTGGTYEQYF. The V and J genes are TRBV9 and TRBJ2-7; no DNA is available, so the TRBD1 call from TCRdb remains unchecked. This CDR3 has 15 residues. Per germline, CDR1 SGDLS and CDR2 YYNGEE.

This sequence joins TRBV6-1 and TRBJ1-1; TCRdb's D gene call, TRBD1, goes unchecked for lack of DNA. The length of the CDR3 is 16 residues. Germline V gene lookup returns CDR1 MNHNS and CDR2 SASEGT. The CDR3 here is CASSSGHRGRGAEAFF.

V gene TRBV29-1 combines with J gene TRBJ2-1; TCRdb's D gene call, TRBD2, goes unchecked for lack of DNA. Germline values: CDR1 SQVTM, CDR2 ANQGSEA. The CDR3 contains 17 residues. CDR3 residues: CSVELLRLAPMNNEQFF.

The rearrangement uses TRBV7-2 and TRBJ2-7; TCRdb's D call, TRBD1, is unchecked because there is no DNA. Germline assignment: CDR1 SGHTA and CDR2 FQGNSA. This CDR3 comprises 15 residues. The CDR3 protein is CASSLSTSGGYEQYF.

The CDR3 region is CASSFRGQNTDTQYF. V gene TRBV28 combines with J gene TRBJ2-3; TCRdb selects TRBD1, and the lack of DNA leaves this call unchecked. This CDR3 is 15 amino acids long. Germline V gene data show CDR1 as MDHEN and CDR2 as SYDVKM.

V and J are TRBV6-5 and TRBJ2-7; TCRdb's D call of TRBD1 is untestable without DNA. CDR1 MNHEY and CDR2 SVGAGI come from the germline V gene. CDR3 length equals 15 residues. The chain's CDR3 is CASSYSSGGAYEQYF.

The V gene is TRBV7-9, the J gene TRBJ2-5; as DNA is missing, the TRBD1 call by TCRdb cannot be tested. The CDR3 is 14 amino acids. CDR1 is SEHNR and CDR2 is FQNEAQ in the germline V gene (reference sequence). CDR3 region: CASWPQGEGETQYF.

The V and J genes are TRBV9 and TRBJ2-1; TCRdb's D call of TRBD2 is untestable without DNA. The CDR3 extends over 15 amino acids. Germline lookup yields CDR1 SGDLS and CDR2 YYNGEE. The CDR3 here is CASSVPPAGGLEQFF.

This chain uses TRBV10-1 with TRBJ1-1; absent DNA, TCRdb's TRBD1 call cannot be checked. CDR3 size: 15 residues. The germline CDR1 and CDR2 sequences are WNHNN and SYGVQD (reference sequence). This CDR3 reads CARAFQGTSPDEAFF.

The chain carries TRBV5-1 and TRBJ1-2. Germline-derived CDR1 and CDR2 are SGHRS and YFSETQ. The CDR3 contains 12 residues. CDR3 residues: CASSEDRYGYTF.

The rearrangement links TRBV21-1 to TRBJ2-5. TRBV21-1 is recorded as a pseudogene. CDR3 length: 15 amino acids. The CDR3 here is CASSKVLERRETPYF.

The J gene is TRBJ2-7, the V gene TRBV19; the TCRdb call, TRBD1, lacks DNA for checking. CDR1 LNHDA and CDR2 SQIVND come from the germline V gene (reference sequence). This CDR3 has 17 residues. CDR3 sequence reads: CASTPGPGQGLSYEQYF.

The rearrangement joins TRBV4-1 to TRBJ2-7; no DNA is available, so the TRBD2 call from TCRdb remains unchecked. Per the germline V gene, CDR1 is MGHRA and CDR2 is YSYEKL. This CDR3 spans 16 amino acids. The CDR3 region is CASSQEGAGGPGEQYF.

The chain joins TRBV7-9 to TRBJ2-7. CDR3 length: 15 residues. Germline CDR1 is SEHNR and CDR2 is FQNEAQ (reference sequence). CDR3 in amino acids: CASSLESAVFYEQYF.